This is a list of T cell receptor beta chains from one sample in a study of Ad26.COV2.S vaccination and SARS-CoV-2 variants. Profiled with immunoSEQ multiplex PCR; TCRdb holds only in-frame clones, not every one. Among about 280,000 clones, around 87% were seen once, and the ten largest hold around 3.5%. The source material was peripheral blood, sampled in a trial of Ad26.COV2.S vaccine versus placebo. The receptors here all came from a person aged 18-60 years who received the Ad26.COV2.S COVID-19 vaccine or a placebo. CDR3s include the opening cysteine and the closing phenylalanine or tryptophan. Fields, in order: clone size, J gene, V gene, D gene, CDR3 DNA, CDR3 protein. A D gene is named only where the DNA matches it firmly. The size field is filled for only some rows; it gives once, few, many or a size class.

. TRBJ1-3 TRBV7-2 . TGTGCCAGCAGCCCGTGGGTCTCTGGAAACACCATATATTTT CASSPWVSGNTIYF
. TRBJ1-2 TRBV5-4 TRBD1 TGTGCCAGCAGCCCCGAGGGGACAGTTAACTATGGCTACACCTTC CASSPEGTVNYGYTF
. TRBJ1-2 TRBV4-3 TRBD1 TGCGCCAGCAGCCAGCGAGGGGGCAGGGGAAGGAATGGCTACACCTTC CASSQRGGRGRNGYTF
. TRBJ1-2 TRBV10-3 . TGTGCCATCAGTGACTCCGACAGTCTTGGCTACACCTTC CAISDSDSLGYTF
few TRBJ1-3 TRBV19 . TGTGCCAGTAGTACTCAGGGGAGAAACACCATATATTTT CASSTQGRNTIYF
. TRBJ2-1 TRBV3-1/TRBV3-2 TRBD2 TGTGCCAGCAGCCAAGCGCGTCTAGCGGGAGTGGGAAAACTTGAGCAGTTCTTC CASSQARLAGVGKLEQFF
once TRBJ1-1 TRBV30 . TGTGCCTGGAGCCTCTTCTCTGAAGCTTTCTTT CAWSLFSEAFF
. TRBJ2-2 TRBV2 . TGTGCCAGCAGTGTTGACAGCACCGGGGAGCTGTTTTTT CASSVDSTGELFF
. TRBJ2-7 TRBV4-1 . TGCGCCAGCAGCCAAGGCCAGACAGGGAGGTCCGAGCAGTACTTC CASSQGQTGRSEQYF
once TRBJ1-1 TRBV3-1/TRBV3-2 . TGTGCCAGCAGCCTCAGGGGCTCAAATGAAGCTTTCTTT CASSLRGSNEAFF
. TRBJ1-1 TRBV5-4 . TGTGCCAGCAGCGATGGAGATTTATCTGAAGCTTTCTTT CASSDGDLSEAFF
. TRBJ1-1 TRBV6-5 . TGTGCCAGCAGTTACCAGGCTACGACTGAAGCTTTCTTT CASSYQATTEAFF
. TRBJ2-3 TRBV6-5 . TGTGCCAGCAGTTACTCGATAGGCGGAACAGATACGCAGTATTTT CASSYSIGGTDTQYF
. TRBJ1-5 TRBV4-3 . TGCGCCAGCAGCCGCGGAAGGGTTTCCCAGCCCCAGCATTTT CASSRGRVSQPQHF
. TRBJ2-1 TRBV24-1 TRBD2 TGTGCCACCAGTGATTCCGGGACTAGCGGCCACAATGAGCAGTTCTTC CATSDSGTSGHNEQFF
. TRBJ2-1 TRBV10-1 TRBD2 TGCGCCAGCAGTGCAGCGGGAGGGAAACGATCCTACAATGAGCAGTTCTTC CASSAAGGKRSYNEQFF
. TRBJ1-6 TRBV7-9 . TGTGCCAGCAGCGCCACGTTGGGTTCACCCCTCCACTTT CASSATLGSPLHF
. TRBJ2-5 TRBV7-2 TRBD1 TGTGCCAGCAGTCGAGGTTCGGGACAGGGCCAAGAGACCCAGTACTTC CASSRGSGQGQETQYF
. TRBJ2-6 TRBV7-8 . TGTGCCAGCAGCTTTAGCCAAGTACGGATCTCTGGGGCCAACGTCCTGACTTTC CASSFSQVRISGANVLTF
few TRBJ1-2 TRBV19 . TGTGCCAGTACCGACCAGGGATGGTATGGCTACACCTTC CASTDQGWYGYTF
once TRBJ1-6 TRBV30 . TGTGCCTGGAGTGTAACGGGATCTAGGGGTGATTCACCCCTCCACTTT CAWSVTGSRGDSPLHF
. TRBJ1-1 TRBV7-9 . TGTGCCAGCAGCTCCCTCCTGGGGGGCACTGAAGCTTTCTTT CASSSLLGGTEAFF
. TRBJ2-5 TRBV5-6 TRBD1 TGTGCCAGCAGCTTGGCTTTAACCGGGACAGGGCAAGGGGAGACCCAGTACTTC CASSLALTGTGQGETQYF
. TRBJ2-7 TRBV6-2/TRBV6-3 . TGTGCCAGCAGTTACACAGCCGCTCCCTACGAGCAGTACTTC CASSYTAAPYEQYF
. TRBJ1-2 TRBV28 TRBD1 TGTGCCAGCAGCCAAAGGACAGGGGGCTATTATGGCTACACCTTC CASSQRTGGYYGYTF
. TRBJ2-1 TRBV3-1/TRBV3-2 TRBD2 TGTGCCAGCAGCCAAGTCCCTAGCGGGATTGAGCAGTTCTTC CASSQVPSGIEQFF
once TRBJ2-1 TRBV7-8 TRBD2 TGTGCCAGCAGCTCGACTAGCGGTAGTGAGCAGTTCTTC CASSSTSGSEQFF
. TRBJ2-4 TRBV27 TRBD2 TGTGCCAGCAGTTTAGAGATTTCGACTAGCGGTAGCATTCAGTACTTC CASSLEISTSGSIQYF
. TRBJ2-7 TRBV7-9 . TGTGCCAGCAGCTTTCGGAGTCTAAACGAGCAGTACTTC CASSFRSLNEQYF
. TRBJ1-1 TRBV19 TRBD1 TGTGCCAGTAGTATACAGGGGGGCACTGAAGCTTTCTTT CASSIQGGTEAFF
medium-sized TRBJ2-5 TRBV6-5 . TGTGCCAGCAGTTACGCGGCACAAGAGACCCAGTACTTC CASSYAAQETQYF
. TRBJ2-1 TRBV27 TRBD2 TGTGCCAGCATGGGAGGGTACAATGAGCAGTTCTTC CASMGGYNEQFF
. TRBJ2-2 TRBV19 TRBD2 TGTGCCAGTAGTATCCCGGGACTAGCGCCGAACACCGGGGAGCTGTTTTTT CASSIPGLAPNTGELFF
. TRBJ2-2 TRBV7-2 . TGTGCCAGCAGCTTAGCTAGGACCAGGGACTACACCGGGGAGCTGTTTTTT CASSLARTRDYTGELFF
. TRBJ1-4 TRBV12-5 . TGTGCTAGTGCCCGGGGTAATGAAAAACTGTTTTTT CASARGNEKLFF
. TRBJ1-1 TRBV6-5 . TGTGCCAGCAGTATGGACAGGAACACTGAAGCTTTCTTT CASSMDRNTEAFF
. TRBJ1-2 TRBV4-1 . TGCGCCAGCAGCCAAGTTCAGGGGCTTAACTATGGCTACACCTTC CASSQVQGLNYGYTF
. TRBJ1-5 TRBV5-1 . TGCGCCAGCAGCTTGGAGGGTCTGAATAGCAATCAGCCCCAGCATTTT CASSLEGLNSNQPQHF
. TRBJ2-3 TRBV4-2 TRBD2 TGTGCCAGCAGCCAGGGCCACGGGACTAGCGGGGGAGGGGATACGCAGTATTTT CASSQGHGTSGGGDTQYF
. TRBJ1-2 TRBV27 . TGTGCCAGCAGTTTATATGCTGGGGGCGGCTACACCTTC CASSLYAGGGYTF
. TRBJ2-1 TRBV11-3 . TGTGCCAGCAGCTCCGACCGACACTACAATGAGCAGTTCTTC CASSSDRHYNEQFF
. TRBJ2-1 TRBV5-4 TRBD2 TGTGCCAGCAGACTAGCGGGGGGGCTGAACAATGAGCAGTTCTTC CASRLAGGLNNEQFF
. TRBJ1-1 TRBV30 . TGTGCCTGGAGGAAGGACACCTATTCAGCTGAAGCTTTCTTT CAWRKDTYSAEAFF
few TRBJ1-1 TRBV14 . TGTGCCAGCAGCCCACAGGCGATGAACACTGAAGCTTTCTTT CASSPQAMNTEAFF
once TRBJ1-1 TRBV19 TRBD1 TGTGCCAGTAGTGTACAGGGGGAGGGCACTGAAGCTTTCTTT CASSVQGEGTEAFF
. TRBJ1-2 TRBV2 . TGTGCCAGCAGTGTCCAGACAGTAAGAGAAGGCTACACCTTC CASSVQTVREGYTF
. TRBJ1-6 TRBV23-1 TRBD1 TGCGCCAGCAGTTGCAAACAGGGGGCGCTTAATAATTCACCCCTCCACTTT CASSCKQGALNNSPLHF
. TRBJ2-5 TRBV30 . TGTGCCTGGAGTGTCCTGGCGCCGGAGACCCAGTACTTC CAWSVLAPETQYF
once TRBJ2-7 TRBV5-1 TRBD1 TGCGCCAGCAGCTTGGGGGACAGAACCTACGAGCAGTACTTC CASSLGDRTYEQYF
. TRBJ2-3 TRBV19 TRBD2 TGTGCCAGTAGTGCCAGCGGGGGGACAGATACGCAGTATTTT CASSASGGTDTQYF
. TRBJ2-7 TRBV7-8 TRBD1 TGTGCCAGCAGCTACTCGACAGGGGGCGCCTACGAGCAGTACTTC CASSYSTGGAYEQYF
. TRBJ1-1 TRBV7-2 . TGTGCCAGCAGCTTCACTCCGGGCCCCAGGTCTTTCTTT CASSFTPGPRSFF
. TRBJ2-2 TRBV5-3 . TGTGCCAGAAGCTCCAGGTTCGGGACCGGGGAGCTGTTTTTT CARSSRFGTGELFF
few TRBJ2-7 TRBV7-9 TRBD2 TGTGCCAGCAGCCCTGCAGCGGGAATCTCCTACGAGCAGTACTTC CASSPAAGISYEQYF